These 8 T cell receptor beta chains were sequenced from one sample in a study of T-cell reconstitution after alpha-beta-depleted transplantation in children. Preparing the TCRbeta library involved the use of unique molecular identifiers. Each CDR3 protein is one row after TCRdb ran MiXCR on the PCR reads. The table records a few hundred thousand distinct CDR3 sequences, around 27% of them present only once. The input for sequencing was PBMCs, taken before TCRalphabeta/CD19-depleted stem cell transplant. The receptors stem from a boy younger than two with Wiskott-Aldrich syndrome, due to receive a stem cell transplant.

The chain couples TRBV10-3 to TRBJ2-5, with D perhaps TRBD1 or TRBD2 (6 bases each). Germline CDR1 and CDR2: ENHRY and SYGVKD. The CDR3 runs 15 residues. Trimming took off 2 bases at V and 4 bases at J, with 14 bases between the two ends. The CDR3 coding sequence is TGTGCCATCAGTGAGATAAGGGGGGATGGAGAGACCCAGTACTTC. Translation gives CAISEIRGDGETQYF.

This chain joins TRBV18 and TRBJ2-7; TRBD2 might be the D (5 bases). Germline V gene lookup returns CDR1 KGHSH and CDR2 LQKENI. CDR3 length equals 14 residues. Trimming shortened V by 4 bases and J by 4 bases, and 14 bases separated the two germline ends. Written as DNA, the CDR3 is TGTGCCAGCTCACTTAAGGGAGCAATTTACGAGCAGTACTTC. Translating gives CASSLKGAIYEQYF. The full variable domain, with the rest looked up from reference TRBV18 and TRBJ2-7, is NAGVMQNPRHLVRRRGQEARLRCSPMKGHSHVYWYRQLPEEGLKFMVYLQKENIIDESGMPKERFSAEFPKEGPSILRIQQVVRGDSAAYFCASSLKGAIYEQYFGPGTRLTVT.

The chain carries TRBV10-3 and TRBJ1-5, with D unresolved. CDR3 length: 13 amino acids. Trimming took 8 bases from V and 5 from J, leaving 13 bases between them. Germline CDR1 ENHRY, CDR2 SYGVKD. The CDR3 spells CAIADILDQPQHF. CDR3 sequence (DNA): TGTGCCATCGCCGACATTTTGGATCAGCCCCAGCATTTT.

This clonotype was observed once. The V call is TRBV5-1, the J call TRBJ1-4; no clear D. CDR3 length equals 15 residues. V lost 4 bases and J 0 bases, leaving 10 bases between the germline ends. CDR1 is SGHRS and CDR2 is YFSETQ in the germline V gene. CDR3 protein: CASSPSAATNEKLFF. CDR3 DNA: TGCGCCAGCAGCCCCTCCGCGGCAACTAATGAAAAACTGTTTTTT. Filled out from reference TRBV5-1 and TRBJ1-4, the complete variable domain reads KAGVTQTPRYLIKTRGQQVTLSCSPISGHRSVSWYQQTPGQGLQFLFEYFSETQRNKGNFPGRFSGRQFSNSRSEMNVSTLELGDSALYLCASSPSAATNEKLFFGSGTQLSVL.

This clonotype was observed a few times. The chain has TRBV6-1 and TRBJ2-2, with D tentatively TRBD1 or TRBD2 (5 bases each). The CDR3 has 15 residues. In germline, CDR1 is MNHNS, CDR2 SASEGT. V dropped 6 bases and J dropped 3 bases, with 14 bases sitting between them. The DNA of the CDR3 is TGTGCCAGCAGACGAGGGGCGCGGGACACCGGGGAGCTGTTTTTT. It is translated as CASRRGARDTGELFF.

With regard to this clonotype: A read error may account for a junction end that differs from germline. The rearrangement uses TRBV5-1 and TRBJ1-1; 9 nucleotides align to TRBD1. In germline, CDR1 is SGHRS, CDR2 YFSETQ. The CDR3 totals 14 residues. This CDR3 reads CASSPGTGNTGAFF. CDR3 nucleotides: TGCGCCAGCAGTCCTGGGACAGGGAACACTGGAGCTTTCTTT. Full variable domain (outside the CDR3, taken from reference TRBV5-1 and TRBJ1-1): KAGVTQTPRYLIKTRGQQVTLSCSPISGHRSVSWYQQTPGQGLQFLFEYFSETQRNKGNFPGRFSGRQFSNSRSEMNVSTLELGDSALYLCASSPGTGNTGAFFGQGTRLTVV.

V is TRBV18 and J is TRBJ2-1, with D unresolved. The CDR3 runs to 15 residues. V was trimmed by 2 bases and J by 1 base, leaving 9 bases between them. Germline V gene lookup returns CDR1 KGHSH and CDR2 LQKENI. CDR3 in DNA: TGTGCCAGCTCACCAGCGGTGGGATCCTACAATGAGCAGTTCTTC. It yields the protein CASSPAVGSYNEQFF.

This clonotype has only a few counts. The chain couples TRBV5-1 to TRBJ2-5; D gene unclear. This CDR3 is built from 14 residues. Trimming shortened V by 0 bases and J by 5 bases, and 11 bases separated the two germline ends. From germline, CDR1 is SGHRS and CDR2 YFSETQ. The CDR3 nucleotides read TGCGCCAGCAGCTTGGACTGGGTCGGGGAGACCCAGTACTTC. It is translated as CASSLDWVGETQYF.